The text below deals with one T cell receptor (beta chain). Data came from immunoSEQ multiplex PCR; TCRdb stores just in-frame clones and leaves some out. Of under 200,000 clones detected, just under 90% appear once; the ten largest clones hold over 3.5%. This record belongs to a study of blood T cell repertoires in COVID-19. Study background: Sample material is recorded as cDNA or gDNA derived from T cells, B-cell-depleted T cells, or PBMCs.

J was trimmed by 4 bases and V by 5 bases; bases with no gene match: 8. Germline CDR1 MDHEN, CDR2 SYDVKM. The CDR3 is 15 residues long. Source material: peripheral blood. The rearrangement joins TRBV28 to TRBJ2-1, with 7 bases aligning to TRBD2. The TCR was taken from a man aged 18 to 30 with active or convalescent COVID-19. The CDR3 nucleotides read TGTGCCAGCAGTGGGCGGGACTATCTATACAATGAGCAGTTCTTC. It translates to CASSGRDYLYNEQFF. The variable domain in full, completed from reference TRBV28 and TRBJ2-1, reads DVKVTQSSRYLVKRTGEKVFLECVQDMDHENMFWYRQDPGLGLRLIYFSYDVKMKEKGDIPEGYSVSREKKERFSLILESASTNQTSMYLCASSGRDYLYNEQFFGPGTRLTVL.